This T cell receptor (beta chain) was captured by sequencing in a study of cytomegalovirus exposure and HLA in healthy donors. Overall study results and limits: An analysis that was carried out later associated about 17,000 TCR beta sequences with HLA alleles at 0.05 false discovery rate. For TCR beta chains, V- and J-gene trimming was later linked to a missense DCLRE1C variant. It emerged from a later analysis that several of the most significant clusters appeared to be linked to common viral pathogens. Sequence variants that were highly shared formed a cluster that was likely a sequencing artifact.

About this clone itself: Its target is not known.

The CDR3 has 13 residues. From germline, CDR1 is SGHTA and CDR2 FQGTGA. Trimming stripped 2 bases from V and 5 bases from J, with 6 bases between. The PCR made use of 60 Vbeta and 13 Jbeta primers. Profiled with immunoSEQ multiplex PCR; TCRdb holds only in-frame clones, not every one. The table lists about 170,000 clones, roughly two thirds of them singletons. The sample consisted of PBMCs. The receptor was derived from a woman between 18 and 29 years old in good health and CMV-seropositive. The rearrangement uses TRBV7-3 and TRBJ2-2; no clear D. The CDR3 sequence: CASSLAQTGELFF. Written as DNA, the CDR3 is TGTGCCAGCAGCTTAGCCCAGACCGGGGAGCTGTTTTTT. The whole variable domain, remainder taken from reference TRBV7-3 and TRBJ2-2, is GAGVSQTPSNKVTEKGKYVELRCDPISGHTALYWYRQSLGQGPEFLIYFQGTGAADDSGLPNDRFFAVRPEGSVSTLKIQRTERGDSAVYLCASSLAQTGELFFGEGSRLTVL.